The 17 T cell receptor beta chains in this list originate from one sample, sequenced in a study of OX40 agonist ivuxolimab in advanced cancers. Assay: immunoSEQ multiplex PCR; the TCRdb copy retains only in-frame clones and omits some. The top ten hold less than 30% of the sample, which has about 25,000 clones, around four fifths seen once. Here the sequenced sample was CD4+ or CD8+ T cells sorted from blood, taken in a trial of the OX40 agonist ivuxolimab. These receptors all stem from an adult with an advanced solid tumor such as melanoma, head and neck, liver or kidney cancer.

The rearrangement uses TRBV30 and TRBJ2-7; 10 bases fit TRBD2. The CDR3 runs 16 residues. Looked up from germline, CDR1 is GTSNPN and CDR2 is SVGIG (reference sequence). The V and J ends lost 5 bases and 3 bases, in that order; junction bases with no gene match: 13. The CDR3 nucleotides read TGTGCCTGGGGACGGCCGGGACTAGCGCCAGACTACGAGCAGTACTTC. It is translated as CAWGRPGLAPDYEQYF.

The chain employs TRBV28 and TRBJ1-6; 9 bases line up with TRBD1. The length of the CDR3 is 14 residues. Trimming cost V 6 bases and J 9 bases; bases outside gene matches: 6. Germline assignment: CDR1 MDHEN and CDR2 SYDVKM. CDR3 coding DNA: TGTGCCAGCAGGGAGACAGGGGGGAGTTCACCCCTCCACTTT. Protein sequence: CASRETGGSSPLHF.

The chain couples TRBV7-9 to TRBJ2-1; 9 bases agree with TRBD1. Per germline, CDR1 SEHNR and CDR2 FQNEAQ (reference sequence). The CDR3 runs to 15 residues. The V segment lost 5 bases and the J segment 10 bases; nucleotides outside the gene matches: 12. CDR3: CASSDRDRERWEQFF. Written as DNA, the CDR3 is TGTGCCAGCAGCGACCGGGACAGGGAAAGATGGGAGCAGTTCTTC.

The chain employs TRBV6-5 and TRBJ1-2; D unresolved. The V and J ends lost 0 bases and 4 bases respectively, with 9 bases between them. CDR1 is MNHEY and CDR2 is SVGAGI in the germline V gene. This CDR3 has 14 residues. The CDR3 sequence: CASSYSVAFYGYTF. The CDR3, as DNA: TGTGCCAGCAGTTACTCGGTCGCTTTCTATGGCTACACCTTC.

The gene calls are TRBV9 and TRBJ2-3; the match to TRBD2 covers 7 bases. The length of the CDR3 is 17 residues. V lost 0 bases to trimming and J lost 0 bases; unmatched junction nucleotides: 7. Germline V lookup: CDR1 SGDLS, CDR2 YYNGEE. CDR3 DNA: TGTGCCAGCAGCGTAGTAGGGCCAGCGGGGAGCACAGATACGCAGTATTTT. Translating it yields CASSVVGPAGSTDTQYF.

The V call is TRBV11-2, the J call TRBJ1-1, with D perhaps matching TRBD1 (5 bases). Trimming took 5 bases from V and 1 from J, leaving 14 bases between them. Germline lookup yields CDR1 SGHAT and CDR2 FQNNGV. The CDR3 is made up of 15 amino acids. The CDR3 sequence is CASSPTLGQNTEAFF. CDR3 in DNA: TGTGCCAGCAGCCCGACCCTTGGACAGAACACTGAAGCTTTCTTT.

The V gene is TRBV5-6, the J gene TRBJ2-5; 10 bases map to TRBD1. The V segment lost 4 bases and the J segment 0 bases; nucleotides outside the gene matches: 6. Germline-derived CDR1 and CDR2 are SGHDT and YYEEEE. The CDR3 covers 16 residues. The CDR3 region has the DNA TGTGCCAGCAGCGAGGGACAGGGGATGTACCAAGAGACCCAGTACTTC. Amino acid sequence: CASSEGQGMYQETQYF.

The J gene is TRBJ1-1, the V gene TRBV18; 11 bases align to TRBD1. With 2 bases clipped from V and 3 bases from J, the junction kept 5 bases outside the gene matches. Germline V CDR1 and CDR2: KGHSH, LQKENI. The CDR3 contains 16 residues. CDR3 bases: TGTGCCAGCTCACCATTGGGACAGGGGGGTGACACTGAAGCTTTCTTT. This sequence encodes CASSPLGQGGDTEAFF.

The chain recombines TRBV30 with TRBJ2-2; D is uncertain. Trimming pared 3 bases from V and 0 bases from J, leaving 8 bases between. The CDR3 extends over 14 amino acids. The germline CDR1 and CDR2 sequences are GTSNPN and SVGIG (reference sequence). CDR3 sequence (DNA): TGTGCCTGGAGGGCAAGCGCGAACACCGGGGAGCTGTTTTTT. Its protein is CAWRASANTGELFF.

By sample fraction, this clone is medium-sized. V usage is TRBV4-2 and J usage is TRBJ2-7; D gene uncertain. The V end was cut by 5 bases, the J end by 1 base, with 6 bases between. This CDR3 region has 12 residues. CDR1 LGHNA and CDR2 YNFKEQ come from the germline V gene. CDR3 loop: CASSTVSYEQYF. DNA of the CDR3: TGTGCCAGCAGCACCGTATCCTACGAGCAGTACTTC.

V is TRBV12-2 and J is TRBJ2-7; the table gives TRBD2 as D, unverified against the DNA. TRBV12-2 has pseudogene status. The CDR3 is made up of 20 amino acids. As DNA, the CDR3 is TGTGCAAGTCGCTTAGCGTCGGGAAATAGAGCGGGAGCCCTCTCCTACGAGCAGTACTTC. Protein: CASRLASGNRAGALSYEQYF.

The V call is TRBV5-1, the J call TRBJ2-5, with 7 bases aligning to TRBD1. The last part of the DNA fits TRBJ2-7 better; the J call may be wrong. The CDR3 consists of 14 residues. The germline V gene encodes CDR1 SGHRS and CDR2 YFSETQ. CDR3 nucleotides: TGCGCCAGCAGCCCAGGACAGGATACCTACGAGCAGTACTTC. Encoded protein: CASSPGQDTYEQYF.

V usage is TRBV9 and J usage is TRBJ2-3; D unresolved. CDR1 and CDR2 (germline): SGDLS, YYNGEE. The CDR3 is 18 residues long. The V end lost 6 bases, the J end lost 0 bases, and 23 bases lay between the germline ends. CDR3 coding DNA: TGTGCCAGCAACCCTTCGGCCTATGGGTTAGCTAGCACAGATACGCAGTATTTT. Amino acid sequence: CASNPSAYGLASTDTQYF.

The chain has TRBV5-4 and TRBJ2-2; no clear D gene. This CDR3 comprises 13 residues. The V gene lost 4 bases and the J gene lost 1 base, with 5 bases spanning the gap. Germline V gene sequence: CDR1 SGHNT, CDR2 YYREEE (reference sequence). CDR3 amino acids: CASSALNTGELFF. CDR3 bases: TGTGCCAGCAGCGCTTTGAACACCGGGGAGCTGTTTTTT.

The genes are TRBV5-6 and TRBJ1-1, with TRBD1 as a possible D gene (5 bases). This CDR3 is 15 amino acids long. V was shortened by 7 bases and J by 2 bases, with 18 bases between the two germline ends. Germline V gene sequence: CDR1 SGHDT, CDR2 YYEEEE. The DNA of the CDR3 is TGTGCCAGCGGCCTCCGGGGCCAGCTAAACACTGAAGCTTTCTTT. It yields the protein CASGLRGQLNTEAFF.

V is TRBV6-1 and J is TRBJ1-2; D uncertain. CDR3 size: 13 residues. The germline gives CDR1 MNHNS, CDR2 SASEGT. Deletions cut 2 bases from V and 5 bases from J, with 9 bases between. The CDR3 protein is CASSESGDYGYTF. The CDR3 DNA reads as TGTGCCAGCAGTGAATCCGGAGATTATGGCTACACCTTC.

The CDR3 DNA sequence: TGTGCCTGGACCCCCCCCGGACACCCGAACACTGAAGCTTTCTTT. It is translated as CAWTPPGHPNTEAFF. This chain links TRBV30 with TRBJ1-1; D perhaps matches TRBD1 (5 bases). The CDR3 is 15 residues long. The V end lost 4 bases, the J end lost 1 base, and 16 bases lay between the germline ends. Germline V gene lookup returns CDR1 GTSNPN and CDR2 SVGIG (reference sequence).